This T cell receptor beta chain was sequenced during a study of T cell responses to AZD1222 COVID-19 vaccine. Study outcomes and limitations: Close to half of spike-specific TCRs reportedly recognize unmutated variant regions. Sampled repertoires all dated from after the peak T cell response.

Germline CDR1 SEHNR, CDR2 FQNEAQ (reference sequence). The CDR3 runs to 13 residues. V lost 5 bases and J 1 base, leaving 8 bases between the germline ends. Comment on this clone: Its antigen is still unknown.

Some clones are missing from TCRdb's copy, which holds only in-frame ones; the method was immunoSEQ multiplex PCR. In the table there are 130,000 or so clones, 85% to 95% of which are singletons. The sequenced sample was peripheral blood, obtained on day 0 of AZD1222 vaccination. The receptor comes from an adult in good health. The chain links TRBV7-9 to TRBJ1-1; D unresolved. The CDR3 DNA is TGTGCCAGCAGCCCGCCCGGGAACACTGAAGCTTTCTTT. Protein: CASSPPGNTEAFF.